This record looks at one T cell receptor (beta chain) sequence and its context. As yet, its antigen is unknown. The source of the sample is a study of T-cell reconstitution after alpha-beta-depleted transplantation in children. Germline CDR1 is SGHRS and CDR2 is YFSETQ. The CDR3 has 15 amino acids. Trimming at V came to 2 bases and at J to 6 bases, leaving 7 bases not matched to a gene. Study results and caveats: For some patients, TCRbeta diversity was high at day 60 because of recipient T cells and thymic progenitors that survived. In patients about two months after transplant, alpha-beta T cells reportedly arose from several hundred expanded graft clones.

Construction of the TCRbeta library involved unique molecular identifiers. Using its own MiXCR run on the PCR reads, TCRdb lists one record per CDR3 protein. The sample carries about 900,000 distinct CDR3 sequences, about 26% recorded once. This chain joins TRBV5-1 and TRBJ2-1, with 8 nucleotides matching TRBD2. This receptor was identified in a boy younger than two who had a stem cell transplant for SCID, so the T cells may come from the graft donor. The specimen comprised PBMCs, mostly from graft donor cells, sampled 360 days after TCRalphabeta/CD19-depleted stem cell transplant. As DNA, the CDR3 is TGCGCCAGCAGCTTAAAGCGGGGGAGCAGCAATGAGCAGTTCTTC. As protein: CASSLKRGSSNEQFF.